What follows is one T cell receptor (beta chain) and its context. This CDR3 is 13 amino acids long. The V end lost 3 bases, the J end lost 3 bases, and 9 bases lay between the germline ends. From germline, CDR1 is SNHLY and CDR2 FYNNEI. This entry is derived from a study of blood T cell repertoires in COVID-19. Study-wide context: COVID-19 samples from acute and convalescent phases originated in the United States, Italy and Spain.

As originally analysed: Amplification with reference gene primers provided the estimates of nucleated cell counts. Method: immunoSEQ multiplex PCR; TCRdb's copy keeps in-frame clones and lacks some. Clone size and the V and J calls come from that table; the DNA yielded D and trimming. The sample contains around 190,000 clones, roughly four fifths of which appear only once. This chain links TRBV2 with TRBJ2-7; possible D gene TRBD2, 5 bases. This receptor was obtained from a woman aged 70-85 years with COVID-19, enrolled during active disease. Sequencing was done on a sample of peripheral blood. CDR3: CASSEAGNYEQYF. CDR3 nucleotides: TGTGCCAGCAGTGAGGCCGGGAACTACGAGCAGTACTTC.